A single sample gave rise to the 10 T cell receptor beta chains below, sequenced in a study of T-cell reconstitution after alpha-beta-depleted transplantation in children. Using unique molecular identifiers, the investigators prepared the TCRbeta library. From the PCR reads, TCRdb called clonotypes with MiXCR, one entry per CDR3 protein. The sample yields 200,000 or so distinct CDR3 sequences, just under 6.5% seen once. Sequences were derived from PBMCs, sampled before TCRalphabeta/CD19-depleted stem cell transplant. The receptors originated from a girl under three years old with combined immunodeficiency, due to receive a stem cell transplant.

This clonotype has at least ten counts. V is TRBV20-1 and J is TRBJ2-7, with a possible D match to TRBD2 (6 bases). Trimming took off 5 bases at V and 6 bases at J, with 14 bases between the two ends. CDR1 DFQATT and CDR2 SNEGSKA come from the germline V gene (reference sequence). The length of the CDR3 is 12 residues. CDR3 in amino acids: CSAATGGLEQYF. Here the CDR3 DNA reads TGCAGTGCTGCGACCGGGGGTCTCGAGCAGTACTTC.

This clonotype was picked up a small number of times. V usage is TRBV4-2 and J usage is TRBJ2-5, with D unresolved. V shed 4 bases and J shed 0 bases, with 21 bases lying between them. Germline V gene lookup returns CDR1 LGHNA and CDR2 YNFKEQ. This CDR3 region has 18 residues. The chain's CDR3 is CASSPHTAPRTDQETQYF. The CDR3 DNA sequence: TGTGCCAGCAGCCCACACACGGCGCCACGGACGGACCAAGAGACCCAGTACTTC.

Ten or more counts support this clonotype. The gene calls are TRBV4-1 and TRBJ2-2; TRBD1 might be the D (6 bases). CDR1 and CDR2 from the germline V gene are MGHRA and YSYEKL. CDR3 length: 16 residues. V dropped 2 bases and J dropped 4 bases, with 14 bases sitting between them. CDR3: CASSQKGHRRTGELFF. The CDR3 DNA follows: TGCGCCAGCAGCCAAAAGGGACATAGGCGCACCGGGGAGCTGTTTTTT.

J is TRBJ2-7 and V is TRBV27; D ambiguous. This CDR3 is 13 amino acids long. The germline V gene encodes CDR1 MNHEY and CDR2 SMNVEV (reference sequence). Trimming pared 5 bases from V and 3 bases from J, leaving 11 bases between. In DNA form, the CDR3 reads TGTGCCAGCAGTCCACCGTCCCTCTACGAGCAGTACTTC. This translates into CASSPPSLYEQYF.

Ten or more counts support this clonotype. The rearrangement joins TRBV6-2 or TRBV6-3 to TRBJ1-1; TRBD1 might be the D (6 bases). Between the trimmed V and J ends, which lost 8 bases and 11 bases, there was a span of 15 bases. The CDR3 has 11 amino acids. From germline, CDR1 is MNHEY and CDR2 SVGEGT. CDR3 region: CASGTGYRAFF. The CDR3 DNA reads as TGTGCCAGCGGAACAGGGTACCGGGCTTTCTTT.

This clonotype was seen ten or more times. The chain uses TRBV4-1 and TRBJ1-1; D possibly corresponds to TRBD1 (6 bases). This CDR3 comprises 15 residues. Looked up from germline, CDR1 is MGHRA and CDR2 is YSYEKL. The V end was cut by 3 bases, the J end by 1 base, with 12 bases between. The CDR3 coding sequence is TGCGCCAGCAGCCATCATAGGACAGCGAACACTGAAGCTTTCTTT. Translation: CASSHHRTANTEAFF.

This clonotype was seen a few times. The chain recombines TRBV24-1 with TRBJ2-1, with TRBD2 matching 9 bases. The CDR3 extends over 19 amino acids. J lost 5 bases, V lost 10 bases, and 23 bases had no gene match. Germline values: CDR1 KGHDR, CDR2 SFDVKD. The CDR3 region has the DNA TGTGCCACAGACCCCGGGTCTAGCGGGATCCGGGTCGGGAACAATGAGCAGTTCTTC. Its protein product is CATDPGSSGIRVGNNEQFF.

This clonotype was counted many times. The J gene is TRBJ1-1, the V gene TRBV25-1, with D possibly TRBD1 on 5 matching bases. CDR3 size: 14 residues. The germline V gene encodes CDR1 MGHDK and CDR2 SYGVNS. Trimming cost V 8 bases and J 1 base, with 14 bases left between them. The CDR3 DNA reads as TGTGCCAGCCGGCTCCCGGGGGGGAACACTGAAGCTTTCTTT. Its translation: CASRLPGGNTEAFF.

Many counts were recorded for this clonotype. This chain uses TRBV10-3 with TRBJ2-1; 9 nucleotides agree with TRBD1. CDR1 is ENHRY and CDR2 is SYGVKD in the germline V gene. V lost 2 bases, J lost 6 bases, and 11 bases stayed unmatched. There are 17 residues in the CDR3. The CDR3 DNA reads as TGTGCCATCAGTGAGGGGATTTTGGCGGGACAGGGCAATGAGCAGTTCTTC. Amino acid sequence: CAISEGILAGQGNEQFF.

This clonotype was detected ten times or more. The rearrangement uses TRBV7-9 and TRBJ2-3; no firm D call. V lost 5 bases and J 2 bases, leaving 14 bases between the germline ends. The CDR3 covers 15 residues. Germline lookup yields CDR1 SEHNR and CDR2 FQNEAQ (reference sequence). The CDR3 reads CASSHPLVSTDTQYF. The CDR3 DNA follows: TGTGCCAGCAGCCATCCGCTAGTTTCCACAGATACGCAGTATTTT.